A single sample gave rise to the 17 T cell receptor beta chains below, sequenced in a study of blood T cell repertoires in COVID-19. Clones were read by immunoSEQ multiplex PCR, and TCRdb kept only the in-frame ones, dropping some. The sample carries about 390,000 clones, roughly 86% recorded once. Input material: peripheral blood. These receptors were obtained from a woman aged 55-75 years with COVID-19, enrolled during active disease.

The V gene is TRBV7-2, the J gene TRBJ1-4, with 8 bases that match TRBD1. This CDR3 has 15 residues. Per the germline V gene, CDR1 is SGHTA and CDR2 is FQGNSA. Trimming at V came to 5 bases and at J to 7 bases, leaving 9 bases not matched to a gene. DNA of the CDR3: TGTGCCAGCAGCCTGAGGACAGGGAGCAGTGAAAAACTGTTTTTT. This sequence encodes CASSLRTGSSEKLFF.

The rearrangement links TRBV7-7 to TRBJ2-2, with D perhaps matching TRBD2 (6 bases). CDR3 length equals 17 residues. Per germline, CDR1 SSHAT and CDR2 FNYEAQ (reference sequence). V dropped 4 bases and J dropped 4 bases, with 19 bases sitting between them. Here the CDR3 DNA reads TGTGCCAGCAGCTCCTCTTGGGGTAGCGGAGGCACCGGGGAGCTGTTTTTT. Its translation: CASSSSWGSGGTGELFF.

This clone was recorded only once. V usage is TRBV6-6 and J usage is TRBJ2-2, with 7 bases that match TRBD2. J gave up 2 bases and V 4 bases, and 4 bases lay outside the gene matches. This CDR3 contains 15 residues. Germline values: CDR1 MNHNY, CDR2 SVGAGI (reference sequence). For the CDR3, the DNA is TGTGCCAGCAGTTGGGGGGGGTACAACACCGGGGAGCTGTTTTTT. Encoded protein: CASSWGGYNTGELFF.

The gene calls are TRBV19 and TRBJ2-2, with TRBD2 matching 8 bases. This CDR3 region has 14 residues. J gave up 7 bases and V 8 bases, and 9 bases lay outside the gene matches. Germline lookup yields CDR1 LNHDA and CDR2 SQIVND (reference sequence). Here the CDR3 DNA reads TGTGCCAGTGGACAACGGGGGGGCAACGGGGAGCTGTTTTTT. It specifies CASGQRGGNGELFF.

This clone occurred a few times. The chain carries TRBV28 and TRBJ1-2; no reliable D call. Trimming pared 1 base from V and 8 bases from J, leaving 8 bases between. The V gene's germline CDR1 is MDHEN and CDR2 SYDVKM. This CDR3 is 12 amino acids long. DNA of the CDR3: TGTGCCAGCAGTTTATACTCGTTAGGCTACACCTTC. This gives the protein CASSLYSLGYTF.

This chain uses TRBV9 with TRBJ2-3; TRBD2 is a possible D gene (5 bases). The CDR3 sequence is 17 residues long. The V end was cut by 1 base, the J end by 8 bases, with 23 bases between. Germline V gene data show CDR1 as SGDLS and CDR2 as YYNGEE. The DNA of the CDR3 is TGTGCCAGCAGCGTAAGAGGGCAGCCGGGAAGGTGGGGTACGCAGTATTTT. Translation: CASSVRGQPGRWGTQYF.

The DNA for the CDR3 is TGTGCCAGCAGCCAAGTGGGGTCAGGGCACAACCTTTATGGCTACACCTTC. This codes for CASSQVGSGHNLYGYTF. The V call is TRBV4-2, the J call TRBJ1-2; tentative D call: TRBD1 (5 bases). The CDR3 extends over 17 amino acids. Per germline, CDR1 LGHNA and CDR2 YNFKEQ. V lost 1 base and J 5 bases, leaving 20 bases between the germline ends.

CDR3 region: CASSPTGMNYEQYF. DNA of the CDR3: TGTGCCAGCTCCCCTACAGGGATGAACTACGAGCAGTACTTC. The rearrangement joins TRBV18 to TRBJ2-7; TRBD1 is a possible D gene (6 bases). Trimming shortened V by 6 bases and J by 3 bases, and 15 bases separated the two germline ends. CDR3 length equals 14 residues. From germline, CDR1 is KGHSH and CDR2 LQKENI.

This clone is a singleton in its sample. The chain recombines TRBV6-5 with TRBJ2-2; 9 bases map to TRBD2. J lost 4 bases, V lost 2 bases, and 5 bases had no gene match. Germline CDR1 is MNHEY and CDR2 is SVGAGI. The CDR3 is made up of 16 amino acids. The CDR3 spells CASSYLAGSGTGELFF. CDR3 in DNA: TGTGCCAGCAGTTACCTAGCGGGGTCGGGCACCGGGGAGCTGTTTTTT.

This sequence joins TRBV29-1 and TRBJ1-1; 7 bases fit TRBD1. Germline V gene data show CDR1 as SQVTM and CDR2 as ANQGSEA. The CDR3 is 14 residues long. The V and J ends lost 2 bases and 3 bases, in that order; junction bases with no gene match: 6. This CDR3 reads CSVEMARGYTEAFF. The CDR3 bases are TGCAGCGTTGAAATGGCCAGGGGGTACACTGAAGCTTTCTTT.

The V gene is TRBV19, the J gene TRBJ2-1, with D possibly being TRBD2 (6 bases). Deletions cut 11 bases from V and 1 base from J, with 15 bases between. The CDR3 runs 14 residues. CDR1 is LNHDA and CDR2 is SQIVND in the germline V gene (reference sequence). The CDR3 coding sequence is TGTGCCTCAATTGGGGGGACGTCCTACAATGAGCAGTTCTTC. This translates into CASIGGTSYNEQFF.

This clone has just a few counts. The chain joins TRBV7-9 to TRBJ2-7; D remains unclear. The CDR3 extends over 15 amino acids. Per germline, CDR1 SEHNR and CDR2 FQNEAQ (reference sequence). V was trimmed by 1 base and J by 5 bases, leaving 15 bases between them. CDR3 amino acids: CASSLGDDSKDEQYF. The CDR3 region has the DNA TGTGCCAGCAGCTTAGGTGACGACTCAAAGGACGAGCAGTACTTC.

CDR3 bases: TGTGCCAGTAGACTCCAGGTCGGGGGGGCTAATGAAAAACTGTTTTTT. This gives the protein CASRLQVGGANEKLFF. V and J are TRBV19 and TRBJ1-4, with TRBD1 as a possible D gene (5 bases). Between the trimmed V and J ends, which lost 6 bases and 3 bases, there was a span of 17 bases. CDR3 length: 16 residues. The germline V gene has CDR1 LNHDA and CDR2 SQIVND (reference sequence).

The chain uses TRBV7-2 and TRBJ2-7, with 7 bases lining up with TRBD1. CDR1 is SGHTA and CDR2 is FQGNSA in the germline V gene. The V and J ends lost 5 bases and 5 bases, in that order; junction bases with no gene match: 9. The CDR3 consists of 14 residues. Here the CDR3 DNA reads TGTGCCAGCAGCGCGTACAGGGGCCCCCACGAGCAGTACTTC. Protein sequence: CASSAYRGPHEQYF.

This sequence joins TRBV6-5 and TRBJ1-5; 9 positions agree with TRBD1. V lost 6 bases to trimming and J lost 6 bases; unmatched junction nucleotides: 0. CDR1 is MNHEY and CDR2 is SVGAGI in the germline V gene. The CDR3 spans 12 residues. The CDR3, as DNA: TGTGCCAGCAGGGACAGGGGTCAGCCCCAGCATTTT. Translation gives CASRDRGQPQHF.

This clone was observed a few times. V usage is TRBV5-1 and J usage is TRBJ2-1; possible D gene TRBD1, 6 bases. The germline gives CDR1 SGHRS, CDR2 YFSETQ. The CDR3 spans 14 residues. Trimming removed 4 bases from V and 3 bases from J, with 11 bases in between. CDR3 in amino acids: CASSPPTGYNEQFF. The CDR3 DNA reads TGCGCCAGCAGCCCACCGACAGGCTACAATGAGCAGTTCTTC. Full variable domain (outside the CDR3, taken from reference TRBV5-1 and TRBJ2-1): KAGVTQTPRYLIKTRGQQVTLSCSPISGHRSVSWYQQTPGQGLQFLFEYFSETQRNKGNFPGRFSGRQFSNSRSEMNVSTLELGDSALYLCASSPPTGYNEQFFGPGTRLTVL.

The V and J genes are TRBV11-2 and TRBJ1-6, with 7 bases lining up with TRBD1. The germline V gene has CDR1 SGHAT and CDR2 FQNNGV. The CDR3 length is 14 residues. J was trimmed by 7 bases and V by 5 bases; bases with no gene match: 5. Here the CDR3 reads CASSPGTVNSPLHF. The CDR3 bases are TGTGCCAGCAGCCCCGGGACAGTAAATTCACCCCTCCACTTT.